This T cell receptor beta chain was sequenced for a study of cytomegalovirus exposure and HLA in healthy donors. Study information: Earlier, about 180 million T cells were analyzed, and 117 million unique TCR beta sequences were found among them. Study-wide results and limits: As a later analysis showed, a missense DCLRE1C variant was linked to trimming of TCR beta V- and J-genes. In a later analysis, common viral pathogens appeared linked to several of the most significant clusters. Most TCR sequences were rare, but some public TCRs occurred in many donors.

Note on this clone: Its target is not known.

V shed 4 bases and J shed 0 bases, with 18 bases lying between them. This CDR3 contains 18 residues. Germline-derived CDR1 and CDR2 are SGHDN and FVKESK. PCR involved 60 Vbeta and 13 Jbeta primers. Assay: immunoSEQ multiplex PCR; the TCRdb copy retains only in-frame clones and omits some. The sample records a few hundred thousand clones, nearly 95% being singletons. The rearrangement uses TRBV14 and TRBJ1-4; no clear D gene. This clonotype originated in a girl aged 2 to 9 in good health and CMV-seronegative. Sequencing was done on a sample of PBMCs. CDR3 bases: TGTGCCAGCAGCCCAGACGATGAGAGGTCTGCAACTAATGAAAAACTGTTTTTT. Translation: CASSPDDERSATNEKLFF. Full variable domain (rest looked up from reference TRBV14 and TRBJ1-4): EAGVTQFPSHSVIEKGQTVTLRCDPISGHDNLYWYRRVMGKEIKFLLHFVKESKQDESGMPNNRFLAERTGGTYSTLKVQPAELEDSGVYFCASSPDDERSATNEKLFFGSGTQLSVL.